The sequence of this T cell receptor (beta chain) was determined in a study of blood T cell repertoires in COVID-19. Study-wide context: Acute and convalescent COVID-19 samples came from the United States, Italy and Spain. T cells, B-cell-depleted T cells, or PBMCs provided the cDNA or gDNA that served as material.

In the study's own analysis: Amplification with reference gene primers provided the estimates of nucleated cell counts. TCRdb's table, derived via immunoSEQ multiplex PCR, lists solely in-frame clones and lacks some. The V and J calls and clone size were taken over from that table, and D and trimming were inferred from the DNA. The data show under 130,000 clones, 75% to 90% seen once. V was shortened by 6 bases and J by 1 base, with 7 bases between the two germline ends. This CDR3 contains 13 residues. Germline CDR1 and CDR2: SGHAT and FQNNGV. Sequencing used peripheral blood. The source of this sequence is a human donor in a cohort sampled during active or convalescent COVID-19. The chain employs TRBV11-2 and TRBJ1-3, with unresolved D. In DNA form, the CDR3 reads TGTGCCAGCAGAGCGGGATCTGGAAACACCATATATTTT. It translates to CASRAGSGNTIYF. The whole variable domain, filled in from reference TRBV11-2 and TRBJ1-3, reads EAGVAQSPRYKIIEKRQSVAFWCNPISGHATLYWYQQILGQGPKLLIQFQNNGVVDDSQLPKDRFSAERLKGVDSTLKIQPAKLEDSAVYLCASRAGSGNTIYFGEGSWLTVV.